One sample yielded the 17 T cell receptor beta chains listed below, sequenced in a study of spatial heterogeneity in lung cancer. MiXCR was run by TCRdb on the 5' RACE reads, yielding one entry per CDR3 protein. Found here are about 48,000 distinct CDR3 sequences, roughly 5.7% of them singletons; the top ten hold over 8.5%. Time point indicated: sample taken at primary tumor resection. From tumor, nontumor lung or frozen PBMC, whole RNA was taken unsorted for sequencing. The material was PBMCs, obtained at surgery. Source of these receptors: a male donor with early-stage non-small cell lung cancer.

CDR3 bases: TGTGCCAGCAGCTTAGTGACTAGCCCGACAGATACGCAGTATTTT. This gives the protein CASSLVTSPTDTQYF. The chain joins TRBV7-9 to TRBJ2-3; 7 nucleotides align to TRBD2. The J segment lost 3 bases and the V segment lost 1 base, leaving 4 bases of the junction unmatched. The germline gives CDR1 SEHNR, CDR2 FQNEAQ (reference sequence). This CDR3 has 15 amino acids. Full variable domain (remainder filled in from reference TRBV7-9 and TRBJ2-3): DTGVSQNPRHKITKRGQNVTFRCDPISEHNRLYWYRQTLGQGPEFLTYFQNEAQLEKSRLLSDRFSAERPKGSFSTLEIQRTEQGDSAMYLCASSLVTSPTDTQYFGPGTRLTVL.

This rearrangement joins TRBV27 to TRBJ1-3, with a tentative D call TRBD1 (6 bases). This CDR3 has 14 amino acids. Deletions cut 2 bases from V and 4 bases from J, with 9 bases between. Germline assignment: CDR1 MNHEY and CDR2 SMNVEV (reference sequence). The CDR3 loop reads CASSLTGPGNTIYF. Here the CDR3 DNA reads TGTGCCAGCAGTTTAACAGGGCCGGGAAACACCATATATTTT.

This clonotype was recorded at least ten times. The gene calls are TRBV4-1 and TRBJ1-4; no firm D call. Between the trimmed V and J ends, which lost 4 bases and 8 bases, there was a span of 20 bases. This CDR3 is built from 16 residues. CDR1 and CDR2 (germline): MGHRA, YSYEKL. The CDR3 loop is CASSPRGSSHGEKLFF. In nucleotides, the CDR3 is TGCGCCAGCAGCCCGAGAGGCAGCTCTCACGGGGAAAAACTGTTTTTT.

The chain uses TRBV10-3 and TRBJ2-1; D may be TRBD1 or TRBD2 (5 bases each). Germline-derived CDR1 and CDR2 are ENHRY and SYGVKD. Trimming took off 3 bases at V and 8 bases at J, with 20 bases between the two ends. The CDR3 has 16 amino acids. CDR3 region: CAISDPGPFPSDEQFF. The DNA of the CDR3 is TGTGCCATCAGTGACCCGGGACCGTTCCCGTCTGATGAGCAGTTCTTC.

This clonotype showed up many times. The chain combines TRBV19 with TRBJ2-7; 7 nucleotides match TRBD1. Germline values: CDR1 LNHDA, CDR2 SQIVND (reference sequence). Trimming at V came to 5 bases and at J to 4 bases, leaving 8 bases not matched to a gene. The CDR3 contains 14 residues. The CDR3 DNA reads TGTGCCAGTAGTGTCGACAGGGCCCCGTACGAGCAGTACTTC. The encoded protein is CASSVDRAPYEQYF.

This chain links TRBV2 with TRBJ2-4; the D gene is possibly TRBD2 (6 bases). Between the trimmed V and J ends, which lost 4 bases and 0 bases, there was a span of 10 bases. The CDR3 sequence is 15 residues long. Germline V gene sequence: CDR1 SNHLY, CDR2 FYNNEI. The CDR3 nucleotides read TGTGCCAGCAGTGCGGGGGTCATAGCCAAAAACATTCAGTACTTC. It yields the protein CASSAGVIAKNIQYF.

This clonotype was detected ten times or more. The DNA of the CDR3 is TGTGCCAGCAGCTTGGGACCGGGGCGCCTAGCGGGAGGGCCAGGCACCGGGGAGCTGTTTTTT. It specifies CASSLGPGRLAGGPGTGELFF. The rearrangement uses TRBV5-8 and TRBJ2-2; TRBD2 matches at 12 bases. The germline V gene encodes CDR1 SGHTS and CDR2 YDEGEE. J lost 4 bases, V lost 0 bases, and 16 bases had no gene match. The length of the CDR3 is 21 residues. Based on the CDR3 plus reference TRBV5-8 and TRBJ2-2, the full variable domain is EAGVTQSPTHLIKTRGQQATLRCSPISGHTSVYWYQQALGLGLQFLLWYDEGEERNRGNFPPRFSGRQFPNYSSELNVNALELEDSALYLCASSLGPGRLAGGPGTGELFFGEGSRLTVL.

V is TRBV15 and J is TRBJ1-3; 7 nucleotides agree with TRBD1. The CDR3 runs to 16 residues. The V gene end was trimmed by 2 bases and the J gene end by 0 bases; junction bases not matched to a gene: 4. From germline, CDR1 is LNHNV and CDR2 YYDKDF (reference sequence). The CDR3 here is CATSRYRGNSGNTIYF. The CDR3 nucleotides are TGTGCCACCAGCAGATACAGGGGAAACTCTGGAAACACCATATATTTT.

This clonotype was detected many times. This chain links TRBV20-1 with TRBJ2-3; TRBD2 is a possible D gene (5 bases). This CDR3 region has 15 residues. Trimming removed 3 bases from V and 2 bases from J, with 15 bases in between. Germline-derived CDR1 and CDR2 are DFQATT and SNEGSKA (reference sequence). This chain's CDR3 is CSASIVAGHTDTQYF. In nucleotides, the CDR3 is TGCAGTGCTAGTATTGTTGCGGGCCACACAGATACGCAGTATTTT.

This clonotype was detected many times. The conserved phenylalanine or tryptophan is not found at the CDR3 terminus, so this likely reflects a read error. The DNA is left out, because the CDR3 cannot be placed on it with certainty; the CDR3 is given as TCRdb lists it. The V call is TRBV28, the J call TRBJ1-2. Germline loops: CDR1 MDHEN, CDR2 SYDVKM. Counting both end residues, the CDR3 totals 11 amino acids. CDR3: CASSSAYLWKL.

This clonotype occurred many times. The chain has TRBV27 and TRBJ2-7; D may be TRBD1 (5 bases). This CDR3 is 12 amino acids long. V was cut by 3 bases and J by 3 bases, with 6 bases left in between. The germline gives CDR1 MNHEY, CDR2 SMNVEV (reference sequence). CDR3 coding DNA: TGTGCCAGCAGTTTCCAGGGCTACGAGCAGTACTTC. It encodes CASSFQGYEQYF.

This clonotype was seen many times. The chain carries TRBV6-1 and TRBJ2-7; a possible D gene is TRBD1 (5 bases). Trimming left V 2 bases short and J 1 base short, with 12 bases between. Germline V gives CDR1 MNHNS, CDR2 SASEGT. This CDR3 contains 15 residues. DNA of the CDR3: TGTGCCAGCAGTGAAAGTTGGACACGGTCCTACGAGCAGTACTTC. This encodes CASSESWTRSYEQYF.

The CDR3, as DNA: TGCAGCGTTGCGGGTCTAAACACTGAAGCTTTCTTT. Its translation: CSVAGLNTEAFF. This chain joins TRBV29-1 and TRBJ1-1; D ambiguous. Germline values: CDR1 SQVTM, CDR2 ANQGSEA. This CDR3 contains 12 residues. Trimming cost V 4 bases and J 2 bases, with 8 bases left between them.

This clonotype was recorded at least ten times. This chain joins TRBV4-2 and TRBJ2-2; the match to TRBD1 covers 12 bases. The trim removed 11 bases at V and 6 bases at J, leaving 7 bases unmatched. The CDR3 has 14 residues. Germline lookup yields CDR1 LGHNA and CDR2 YNFKEQ. Here the CDR3 DNA reads TGTGCCTGTGGGACAGGGGGCGCAGCCGGGGAGCTGTTTTTT. Translated: CACGTGGAAGELFF.

This clonotype was seen ten or more times. The chain joins TRBV7-6 to TRBJ2-7; weak D call: TRBD1 (6 bases). In germline, CDR1 is SGHVS, CDR2 FNYEAQ. CDR3 length: 14 residues. The V end was cut by 5 bases, the J end by 2 bases, with 13 bases between. DNA of the CDR3: TGTGCCAGCAGCCCTACAGGGTTTCCCTACGAGCAGTACTTC. It translates to CASSPTGFPYEQYF.

The chain recombines TRBV12-3 or TRBV12-4 with TRBJ2-2; 8 bases line up with TRBD2. V lost 0 bases, J lost 4 bases, and 10 bases stayed unmatched. This CDR3 spans 18 amino acids. In DNA, the CDR3 is TGTGCCAGCAGTTTAGCGCAGGGCGGGCTAGCGGGCACCGGGGAGCTGTTTTTT. Amino acids: CASSLAQGGLAGTGELFF.

This clonotype was seen more than once but under ten times. The chain has TRBV6-2 or TRBV6-3 and TRBJ1-1; D gene ambiguous. The CDR3 spans 14 residues. Germline CDR1 is MNHEY and CDR2 is SVGEGT. Trimming stripped 0 bases from V and 1 base from J, with 6 bases between. CDR3 in amino acids: CASSYSTWNTEAFF. As DNA, the CDR3 is TGTGCCAGCAGTTACTCGACTTGGAACACTGAAGCTTTCTTT.